Presented here are 20 T cell receptor beta chains from one specimen sequenced in a study of cytomegalovirus exposure and HLA in healthy donors. The study ran its PCR with 60 Vbeta and 13 Jbeta primers. Some clones are missing from TCRdb's copy, which holds only in-frame ones; the method was immunoSEQ multiplex PCR. The sample contains over 150,000 clones, more than 60% of which appear only once. The material sequenced was PBMCs. Every receptor here comes from a male donor in good health and CMV-seronegative.

To note about this clone: Other DNA sequences in this specimen translate into the identical CDR3. V usage is TRBV25-1 and J usage is TRBJ2-2; no reliable D call. The CDR3 runs 15 residues. V lost 5 bases, J lost 3 bases, and 13 bases lay in between. Germline-derived CDR1 and CDR2 are MGHDK and SYGVNS. The CDR3 sequence is CASSRSAGYTGELFF. Here the CDR3 DNA reads TGTGCCAGCAGTCGTTCGGCCGGGTACACCGGGGAGCTGTTTTTT.

The V and J genes are TRBV6-1 and TRBJ2-7; maybe TRBD1 (5 bases). The germline V gene encodes CDR1 MNHNS and CDR2 SASEGT. CDR3 size: 14 residues. V was shortened by 2 bases and J by 6 bases, with 14 bases between the two germline ends. The CDR3 coding sequence is TGTGCCAGCAGTGAATGGCAGGGAATATCCGAGCAGTACTTC. Translated, it gives CASSEWQGISEQYF.

The chain links TRBV15 to TRBJ2-3, with TRBD2 matching over 10 bases. The germline CDR1 and CDR2 sequences are LNHNV and YYDKDF (reference sequence). This CDR3 is built from 18 residues. V trimming: 3 bases; J trimming: 4 bases; junction bases outside the gene matches: 13. In nucleotides, the CDR3 is TGTGCCACCAGCAGTGGGGCCCCGGGACTAGCGTTGGCAGATACGCAGTATTTT. Translated: CATSSGAPGLALADTQYF.

This clone has more than one count but fewer than ten. The chain employs TRBV5-1 and TRBJ1-6; 9 nucleotides line up with TRBD1. The V segment lost 4 bases and the J segment 10 bases; nucleotides outside the gene matches: 15. This CDR3 region has 17 residues. Germline-derived CDR1 and CDR2 are SGHRS and YFSETQ. CDR3 sequence: CASSTRPGTGPGSPLHF. The CDR3 nucleotides read TGCGCCAGCAGCACACGTCCCGGGACAGGGCCGGGGTCACCCCTCCACTTT.

V usage is TRBV4-3 and J usage is TRBJ2-7; D uncertain. The germline V gene has CDR1 LGHNA and CDR2 YSLEER. CDR3 size: 14 residues. The V end lost 0 bases, the J end lost 5 bases, and 11 bases lay between the germline ends. The CDR3 DNA reads as TGCGCCAGCAGCCAAGAGACTCTCCTCCACGAGCAGTACTTC. Translated: CASSQETLLHEQYF.

The gene calls are TRBV18 and TRBJ2-7, with D possibly matching TRBD2 (5 bases). The CDR3 runs to 15 residues. Trimming shortened V by 0 bases and J by 2 bases, and 11 bases separated the two germline ends. CDR1 and CDR2 (germline): KGHSH, LQKENI. CDR3 DNA sequence: TGTGCCAGCTCACCACCCCTAGCCGGAGCCTACGAGCAGTACTTC. Amino acid sequence: CASSPPLAGAYEQYF.

The V call is TRBV6-5, the J call TRBJ2-5; D remains unclear. V lost 5 bases, J lost 5 bases, and 6 bases lay in between. The CDR3 covers 11 residues. Germline V gene lookup returns CDR1 MNHEY and CDR2 SVGAGI. The CDR3 reads CASSTVETQYF. CDR3 nucleotides: TGTGCCAGCAGTACGGTTGAGACCCAGTACTTC.

The sample holds a few counts of this clone. The chain carries TRBV10-3 and TRBJ2-7; 12 bases match TRBD2. After removal of 8 bases from V and 5 bases from J, the junction contained 10 bases not matched to a gene. The CDR3 totals 15 residues. Per germline, CDR1 ENHRY and CDR2 SYGVKD. The CDR3 here is CAIRSSSGRADEQYF. Here the CDR3 DNA reads TGTGCCATCCGTTCCTCTAGCGGGAGGGCGGACGAGCAGTACTTC.

The chain has TRBV2 and TRBJ1-5; tentative D call: TRBD1 (6 bases). The CDR3 runs to 12 residues. The germline V gene encodes CDR1 SNHLY and CDR2 FYNNEI. V lost 10 bases and J 4 bases, leaving 11 bases between the germline ends. The chain's CDR3 is CATTTGNQPQHF. In nucleotides, the CDR3 is TGTGCCACCACGACAGGTAATCAGCCCCAGCATTTT. Filled out from reference TRBV2 and TRBJ1-5, the complete variable domain reads EPEVTQTPSHQVTQMGQEVILRCVPISNHLYFYWYRQILGQKVEFLVSFYNNEISEKSEIFDDQFSVERPDGSNFTLKIRSTKLEDSAMYFCATTTGNQPQHFGDGTRLSIL.

V usage is TRBV9 and J usage is TRBJ2-5; TRBD1 might be the D (6 bases). The closer fit of TRBJ2-7 to the DNA end suggests the J call may be wrong. The CDR3 runs 15 residues. CDR1 is SGDLS, CDR2 YYNGEE, per germline. CDR3 coding DNA: TGTGCCAGCAGCGTCGCGCCAGGGGACCCCTACGAGCAGTACTTC. Amino acid sequence: CASSVAPGDPYEQYF.

In this sample, this clone turned up a few times. This same CDR3 is encoded by further DNA sequences in the sample. V gene TRBV6-5 combines with J gene TRBJ2-7, with 9 bases that match TRBD1. The CDR3 contains 14 residues. In germline, CDR1 is MNHEY, CDR2 SVGAGI. V lost 6 bases, J lost 2 bases, and 5 bases stayed unmatched. The CDR3 region is CASSPGQGTYEQYF. In DNA, the CDR3 is TGTGCCAGCAGCCCGGGACAGGGCACCTACGAGCAGTACTTC.

J is TRBJ1-1 and V is TRBV5-6; TRBD1 matches at 7 bases. The CDR3 covers 13 residues. Germline assignment: CDR1 SGHDT and CDR2 YYEEEE. The V and J ends lost 4 bases and 8 bases, in that order; junction bases with no gene match: 8. For the CDR3, the DNA is TGTGCCAGCAGCGCGCTAGAGGGGGCAGAAGCTTTCTTT. As protein: CASSALEGAEAFF.

The chain combines TRBV27 with TRBJ1-2, with a tentative D call TRBD1 (5 bases). V lost 2 bases, J lost 4 bases, and 11 bases lay in between. This CDR3 has 14 residues. Looked up from germline, CDR1 is MNHEY and CDR2 is SMNVEV (reference sequence). The CDR3 DNA follows: TGTGCCAGCAGTTTACGACAGTCCATCTATGGCTACACCTTC. It specifies CASSLRQSIYGYTF.

The table lists this clone with a count of one. The V and J genes are TRBV30 and TRBJ1-4, with 8 positions matching TRBD1. CDR1 and CDR2 from the germline V gene are GTSNPN and SVGIG (reference sequence). The CDR3 is 14 residues long. The V segment lost 2 bases and the J segment 8 bases; nucleotides outside the gene matches: 7. The CDR3 DNA follows: TGTGCCTGGAGTCCAGGGGGCCAAGAGGAAAAACTGTTTTTT. Protein: CAWSPGGQEEKLFF.

To note about this clone: Other DNA sequences in this specimen translate into the identical CDR3. This sequence joins TRBV19 and TRBJ1-2, with D perhaps matching TRBD1 (5 bases). V was pared by 7 bases and J by 4 bases, with 10 bases between. Germline CDR1 LNHDA, CDR2 SQIVND (reference sequence). The CDR3 totals 12 residues. The CDR3 bases are TGTGCCAGTACCGACAGTTCCTATGGCTACACCTTC. Its translation is CASTDSSYGYTF.

The chain uses TRBV28 and TRBJ2-7; 9 bases align to TRBD2. The CDR3 sequence is 15 residues long. Per germline, CDR1 MDHEN and CDR2 SYDVKM. The trim removed 7 bases at V and 2 bases at J, leaving 9 bases unmatched. CDR3 bases: TGTGCCAGCACCGGGGTTCCTAGCGGGACCTACGAGCAGTACTTC. Amino acids: CASTGVPSGTYEQYF.

The chain carries TRBV9 and TRBJ1-5; D ambiguous. Germline V gene data show CDR1 as SGDLS and CDR2 as YYNGEE. Trimming removed 0 bases from V and 3 bases from J, with 10 bases in between. This CDR3 comprises 15 residues. This CDR3 is CASSVAGEVNQPQHF. For the CDR3, the DNA is TGTGCCAGCAGCGTAGCCGGGGAGGTCAATCAGCCCCAGCATTTT.

A few counts support this clone. The rearrangement links TRBV2 to TRBJ2-3, with 7 bases fitting TRBD1. CDR3 length: 14 amino acids. CDR1 and CDR2 from the germline V gene are SNHLY and FYNNEI. V lost 5 bases, J lost 2 bases, and 4 bases stayed unmatched. In nucleotides, the CDR3 is TGTGCCAGCAGTCGACAGGGAACCACAGATACGCAGTATTTT. Protein: CASSRQGTTDTQYF.

The rearrangement joins TRBV2 to TRBJ2-1; 9 bases fit TRBD2. Losses at the gene ends were 4 bases for V and 6 bases for J; bases not matched to a gene: 7. Germline loops: CDR1 SNHLY, CDR2 FYNNEI. The CDR3 runs 15 residues. Here the CDR3 DNA reads TGTGCCAGCAGTGTGGTAGCGGGGGACCTCAATGAGCAGTTCTTC. It codes for CASSVVAGDLNEQFF. The whole variable domain, remainder taken from reference TRBV2 and TRBJ2-1, is EPEVTQTPSHQVTQMGQEVILRCVPISNHLYFYWYRQILGQKVEFLVSFYNNEISEKSEIFDDQFSVERPDGSNFTLKIRSTKLEDSAMYFCASSVVAGDLNEQFFGPGTRLTVL.

The J gene is TRBJ1-2, the V gene TRBV6-1; 7 nucleotides line up with TRBD1. The CDR3 is 13 residues long. V shed 4 bases and J 3 bases; nucleotides not matched to a gene: 2. CDR1 and CDR2 (germline): MNHNS, SASEGT. In DNA, the CDR3 is TGTGCCAGCAGTGTTGACAGGGACTATGGCTACACCTTC. Its translation: CASSVDRDYGYTF.